This TCR beta chain was identified in a study of cytomegalovirus exposure and HLA in healthy donors. Study in general: From donors who were HLA-typed, an early data release held 75 million to 85 million unique TCRs. Findings and caveats of the study: Reports described diagnosis of cytomegalovirus status by the classifier as highly specific and sensitive. There were some public TCRs occurring in many donors, but most TCR sequences were rare. The analysis excluded some indistinguishable V segments, including TRBV6-2 and TRBV6-3.

The PCR had 60 Vbeta and 13 Jbeta primers. Clones were sequenced by immunoSEQ multiplex PCR, and TCRdb holds only the in-frame ones, with some missing. The sample carries 110,000 to 150,000 clones, more than 75% recorded once. With regard to this clone: What it binds is unknown.

The CDR3 runs 16 residues. Germline-derived CDR1 and CDR2 are SNHLY and FYNNEI. V trimming: 4 bases; J trimming: 0 bases; junction bases outside the gene matches: 6. J is TRBJ1-3 and V is TRBV2; TRBD1 matches 7 bases. The sample was PBMCs. The clonotype was recovered from a woman aged 18-29 years in good health and CMV-seropositive. The CDR3 sequence: CASSGQGQTSGNTIYF. The CDR3 region has the DNA TGTGCCAGCAGTGGTCAGGGACAGACCTCTGGAAACACCATATATTTT.